Listed below are T cell receptor beta chains from one sample, sequenced in a study of cytomegalovirus exposure and HLA in healthy donors. Data came from immunoSEQ multiplex PCR; TCRdb stores just in-frame clones and leaves some out. The profile shows roughly 130,000 clones, about 74% of them singletons. Sample: PBMCs. All receptors come from a woman between 45 and 60 years old in good health and CMV-seropositive. The CDR3 runs from the conserved cysteine through the conserved F or W. A D gene is named only where the DNA matches it firmly. Rows give clone size only sometimes, using once, few, many, or a class for an expanded clone.

D gene | clone size | J gene | V gene | CDR3 protein | CDR3 DNA
NA | NA | TRBJ2-3 | TRBV6-1 | CASSEVSGFSTDTQYF | TGTGCCAGCAGTGAAGTGTCAGGGTTCAGCACAGATACGCAGTATTTT
NA | NA | TRBJ1-3 | TRBV11-2 | CASVPRDSFDTIYF | TGTGCCAGCGTTCCCCGCGACAGTTTTGACACCATATATTTT
TRBD2 | NA | TRBJ2-2 | TRBV4-2 | CASSYRSGGNTGELFF | TGTGCCAGCAGCTATCGGAGCGGGGGAAACACCGGGGAGCTGTTTTTT
TRBD2 | NA | TRBJ2-1 | TRBV18 | CASSPITGGNEQFF | TGTGCCAGCTCACCAATTACGGGGGGCAATGAGCAGTTCTTC
NA | few | TRBJ1-2 | TRBV19 | CASREQSHSYGYPF | TGTGCCAGTAGGGAGCAATCTCATTCCTATGGCTACCCCTTC
TRBD2 | NA | TRBJ2-1 | TRBV13 | CASSHTGLAENEQFF | TGTGCCAGCAGCCATACGGGACTAGCTGAGAATGAGCAGTTCTTC
NA | NA | TRBJ1-6 | TRBV12-5 | CASGLGNRARTLHF | TGTGCTAGTGGTTTGGGGAACAGGGCTCGCACCCTCCACTTT
NA | once | TRBJ2-2 | TRBV30 | CAWSGTVRTGELFF | TGTGCCTGGAGTGGAACAGTCAGGACCGGGGAGCTGTTTTTT
TRBD1 | few | TRBJ1-2 | TRBV6-1 | CASSPIRQGSYTF | TGTGCCAGCAGCCCCATCCGACAGGGATCCTACACCTTC
NA | NA | TRBJ2-1 | TRBV27 | CASRRGYSYNEQFF | TGTGCCAGCCGGCGAGGGTACTCCTACAATGAGCAGTTCTTC
NA | NA | TRBJ2-2 | TRBV5-8 | CASAHEEATDTGELFF | TGTGCCAGCGCCCATGAGGAAGCCACGGACACCGGGGAGCTGTTTTTT
TRBD1 | NA | TRBJ1-5 | TRBV6-1 | CASSRGRGTQPQHF | TGTGCCAGCAGTCGGGGCAGGGGGACTCAGCCCCAGCATTTT
TRBD1 | NA | TRBJ1-6 | TRBV14 | CASRTRVPGQIYNSPLHF | TGTGCCAGCAGGACGAGGGTTCCGGGACAGATCTATAATTCACCCCTCCACTTT
NA | NA | TRBJ1-2 | TRBV12-5 | CASGSPVDGYTF | TGTGCTAGTGGTTCTCCGGTGGATGGCTACACCTTC
NA | NA | TRBJ1-1 | TRBV30 | CAWSPRRGTEAFF | TGTGCCTGGAGTCCACGGAGGGGCACTGAAGCTTTCTTT
TRBD2 | NA | TRBJ2-6 | TRBV5-4 | CASSVPLAGSSGANVLTF | TGTGCCAGCAGCGTGCCACTAGCGGGGTCCTCTGGGGCCAACGTCCTGACTTTC
NA | NA | TRBJ2-7 | TRBV18 | CASSFQLEQYF | TGTGCCAGCTCATTTCAACTCGAGCAGTACTTC
NA | NA | TRBJ1-5 | TRBV7-2 | CASSQTWAGNQPQHF | TGTGCCAGCAGCCAGACATGGGCCGGCAATCAGCCCCAGCATTTT
TRBD2 | NA | TRBJ2-7 | TRBV7-9 | CSSSLVASGGGTYEQYF | TGTTCCAGCAGCTTAGTCGCCTCCGGGGGGGGAACCTACGAGCAGTACTTC
TRBD1 | NA | TRBJ1-1 | TRBV7-9 | CASSLRDREAFF | TGTGCCAGCAGCCTCCGGGACAGGGAGGCTTTCTTT
NA | NA | TRBJ1-3 | TRBV6-1 | CASSELPEGNTIYF | TGTGCCAGCAGTGAGTTACCGGAGGGAAACACCATATATTTT
NA | few | TRBJ2-7 | TRBV6-5 | CASSPLTGQTSEQYF | TGTGCCAGCAGTCCACTAACGGGTCAGACGTCCGAGCAGTACTTC
NA | NA | TRBJ1-2 | TRBV5-1 | CASSPGGVGGYTF | TGCGCCAGCAGCCCTGGGGGGGTAGGAGGCTACACCTTC